These T cell receptor beta chains were read from a single sample in a study of Graves' ophthalmopathy and Graves' hyperthyroidism. TCRdb re-analysed the multiplex PCR reads in MiXCR, keeping a single row per CDR3 protein. The table includes 400,000 to 500,000 distinct CDR3 sequences, around 21% detected once. Sequenced material: peripheral blood. The receptors originated from a woman younger than 35 with stable Graves' hyperthyroidism. Each CDR3 is given with its conserved first and last residue. Each record gives: clone size, D gene, V gene, CDR3 length, J gene, CDR3 DNA, CDR3 protein. A D gene is named only where the DNA matches it firmly. Clone size appears in some rows only: once, few, many, or a class for an expanded clone.

many,-,TRBV14,12,TRBJ2-7,TGTGCCAGCAGCCAGTCAGGGGACGAGCAGTACTTC,CASSQSGDEQYF
-,TRBD1,TRBV12-3/TRBV12-4,14,TRBJ2-5,TGTGCCAGCAGTTTAAAGACAGGGACGGTGACCCAGTACTTC,CASSLKTGTVTQYF
many,TRBD1,TRBV28,13,TRBJ2-5,TGTGCCAGCAGGGACAGGGGGTTGGAGACCCAGTACTTC,CASRDRGLETQYF
many,TRBD1,TRBV11-2,14,TRBJ2-7,TGTGCCAGCAGCCCCCGGACAGGGCGGGACGAGCAGTACTTC,CASSPRTGRDEQYF
many,-,TRBV6-1,14,TRBJ1-3,TGTGCCAGCAGTGAAGGGAGCTCTGGAAACACCATATATTTT,CASSEGSSGNTIYF
many,TRBD1,TRBV29-1,12,TRBJ2-7,TGCAGCGTAGAGACAGGGGGCTACGAGCAGTACTTC,CSVETGGYEQYF
-,-,TRBV6-5,15,TRBJ2-7,TGTGCCAGCAGTTACTGGGGCAGGGGGGACTACGAGCAGTACTTC,CASSYWGRGDYEQYF
many,-,TRBV18,13,TRBJ2-7,TGTGCCAGCTCACCACCGGGAACAGACGAGCAGTACTTC,CASSPPGTDEQYF
many,TRBD1,TRBV27,15,TRBJ1-5,TGTGCCAGCAGTTCAGGGGGCTCGAACAATCAGCCCCAGCATTTT,CASSSGGSNNQPQHF
many,-,TRBV12-3/TRBV12-4,15,TRBJ1-5,TGTGCCAGCAGCCCCAGGGGAAATAGCAATCAGCCCCAGCATTTT,CASSPRGNSNQPQHF
-,-,TRBV30,10,TRBJ2-1,TGTGCCTGGAGTGTGGTAGAGCAGTTCTTC,CAWSVVEQFF
-,-,TRBV20-1,13,TRBJ2-7,TGCAGTGCTAGCCGGGACCGCCGCGCCGAGCAGTACTTC,CSASRDRRAEQYF
many,TRBD2,TRBV27,14,TRBJ2-7,TGTGCCAGCAGCAATAGCGGGATGTCCTACGAGCAGTACTTC,CASSNSGMSYEQYF
many,-,TRBV6-2/TRBV6-3,15,TRBJ2-7,TGTGCCAGCAGTCGCCACCAAGGACTGAACTACGAGCAGTACTTC,CASSRHQGLNYEQYF
many,-,TRBV20-1,11,TRBJ1-3,TGCAGTGCTTCCTCTGGAAACACCATATATTTT,CSASSGNTIYF
few,TRBD1,TRBV10-3,15,TRBJ2-7,TGTGCCGCCAAGGGGGGACAGGGGGCGTCATACGAGCAGTACTTC,CAAKGGQGASYEQYF
many,-,TRBV6-2/TRBV6-3,12,TRBJ2-7,TGTGCCAGCAGCGAATATCCCTACGAGCAGTACTTC,CASSEYPYEQYF
few,-,TRBV19,15,TRBJ1-5,TGTGCCAGTAGTATAGGTCTGGGGAGAAATCAGCCCCAGCATTTT,CASSIGLGRNQPQHF
many,TRBD1,TRBV7-9,16,TRBJ1-1,TGTGCCAGCAGCACCCGGGACAGGGGAACGAACACTGAAGCTTTCTTT,CASSTRDRGTNTEAFF
-,-,TRBV12-3/TRBV12-4,16,TRBJ2-5,TGTGCCAGCAGTCCCGGGGAGAAGGGGAGACAAGAGACCCAGTACTTC,CASSPGEKGRQETQYF